This T cell receptor beta chain was documented in a study of T cell responses to AZD1222 COVID-19 vaccine. Study-wide points: Spike-specific TCR breadth rose after two AZD1222 doses, and depth rose as well.

On this clone itself: The target antigen is unknown.

Clones were sequenced by immunoSEQ multiplex PCR, and TCRdb holds only the in-frame ones, with some missing. The sample consists of around 120,000 clones, approximately 86% of them appearing once. V was cut by 3 bases and J by 2 bases, with 14 bases left in between. CDR3 length: 15 amino acids. Germline V CDR1 and CDR2: MNHNS, SASEGT. The rearrangement links TRBV6-1 to TRBJ2-7; perhaps TRBD2 as D (6 bases). This sample comprised peripheral blood, obtained on day 0 of AZD1222 vaccination. The receptor was derived from an adult in good health. DNA for the CDR3: TGTGCCAGCAGTGAGCCGACGGAGGGCGCCTACGAGCAGTACTTC. Translating gives CASSEPTEGAYEQYF.